What follows are 22 T cell receptor beta chains derived from one specimen sequenced in a study of T cell responses to AZD1222 COVID-19 vaccine. Profiled with immunoSEQ multiplex PCR; TCRdb holds only in-frame clones, not every one. The sample holds 75,000 to 100,000 clones, approximately 90% seen once. The sequencing here drew on peripheral blood, taken on day 0 of AZD1222 vaccination. These receptors all come from an adult in good health.

V is TRBV7-9 and J is TRBJ1-1; maybe TRBD1 (5 bases). The CDR3 has 13 residues. Trimming stripped 4 bases from V and 3 bases from J, with 9 bases between. CDR1 SEHNR and CDR2 FQNEAQ come from the germline V gene (reference sequence). CDR3 amino acids: CASSYAGDTEAFF. CDR3 DNA sequence: TGTGCCAGCAGCTACGCGGGGGACACTGAAGCTTTCTTT.

The chain carries TRBV6-2 or TRBV6-3 and TRBJ2-3, with D perhaps matching TRBD1 or TRBD2 (6 bases each). V was cut by 4 bases and J by 0 bases, with 17 bases left in between. CDR3 length equals 17 residues. The V gene's germline CDR1 is MNHEY and CDR2 SVGEGT. The CDR3 nucleotides are TGTGCCAGCAGTTTTCTTCAGCTCGGGGGCAGCACAGATACGCAGTATTTT. Its protein is CASSFLQLGGSTDTQYF.

V is TRBV15 and J is TRBJ2-1; TRBD1 or TRBD2 may be the D gene (5 bases each). Trimming removed 0 bases at V and 0 bases at J, with 9 bases between. There are 16 residues in the CDR3. Germline-derived CDR1 and CDR2 are LNHNV and YYDKDF (reference sequence). This chain's CDR3 is CATSRDGAGSYNEQFF. The CDR3 DNA reads as TGTGCCACCAGCAGAGATGGGGCGGGCTCCTACAATGAGCAGTTCTTC.

The rearrangement uses TRBV10-3 and TRBJ2-3; D not resolved. Trimming removed 6 bases from V and 1 base from J, with 17 bases in between. Per the germline V gene, CDR1 is ENHRY and CDR2 is SYGVKD. The CDR3 extends over 16 amino acids. The CDR3 sequence is CAIRPVEFFRTDTQYF. The CDR3, as DNA: TGTGCCATCAGGCCGGTGGAGTTCTTTCGCACAGATACGCAGTATTTT.

The J gene is TRBJ1-5, the V gene TRBV28; D may be TRBD1 (6 bases). The CDR3 length is 16 residues. V dropped 2 bases and J dropped 4 bases, with 15 bases sitting between them. CDR1 is MDHEN and CDR2 is SYDVKM in the germline V gene. The CDR3 here is CASSLPTSGDNQPQHF. DNA for the CDR3: TGTGCCAGCAGTTTACCCACGTCAGGGGATAATCAGCCCCAGCATTTT.

The chain couples TRBV11-2 to TRBJ1-3; D not certain. CDR3 size: 15 residues. CDR1 and CDR2 from the germline V gene are SGHAT and FQNNGV. V lost 1 base, J lost 0 bases, and 7 bases lay in between. CDR3 protein: CASSLAGNSGNTIYF. The CDR3 coding sequence is TGTGCCAGCAGCTTAGCGGGGAACTCTGGAAACACCATATATTTT.

V is TRBV19 and J is TRBJ1-2; D is ambiguous. Trimming removed 3 bases at V and 1 base at J, with 12 bases between. Germline-derived CDR1 and CDR2 are LNHDA and SQIVND (reference sequence). This CDR3 contains 15 residues. The CDR3 sequence is CASSIDDGYNYGYTF. The CDR3 region has the DNA TGTGCCAGTAGTATTGATGACGGGTATAACTATGGCTACACCTTC. The full variable domain, with the rest looked up from reference TRBV19 and TRBJ1-2, is DGGITQSPKYLFRKEGQNVTLSCEQNLNHDAMYWYRQDPGQGLRLIYYSQIVNDFQKGDIAEGYSVSREKKESFPLTVTSAQKNPTAFYLCASSIDDGYNYGYTFGSGTRLTVV.

In this sample, this clone turned up a few times. The chain couples TRBV5-4 to TRBJ1-4, with D perhaps TRBD1 (5 bases). This CDR3 contains 15 residues. Trimming shortened V by 1 base and J by 3 bases, and 10 bases separated the two germline ends. CDR1 is SGHNT, CDR2 YYREEE, per germline (reference sequence). The CDR3 DNA reads as TGTGCCAGCAGCTTGTCCGGAGGGGCTAATGAAAAACTGTTTTTT. It is translated as CASSLSGGANEKLFF.

This chain's CDR3 is CASSYSGGAEAFF. The DNA of the CDR3 is TGTGCCAGCAGTTACTCGGGGGGGGCCGAAGCTTTCTTT. This chain links TRBV6-2 or TRBV6-3 with TRBJ1-1; D might be TRBD1 (6 bases). Germline CDR1 MNHEY, CDR2 SVGEGT. CDR3 size: 13 residues. V was clipped by 0 bases and J by 8 bases, with 10 bases between them.

This clone was found once. The chain uses TRBV28 and TRBJ2-2; D not resolved. CDR1 and CDR2 from the germline V gene are MDHEN and SYDVKM. The CDR3 extends over 13 amino acids. V shed 5 bases and J shed 6 bases, with 10 bases lying between them. CDR3 in DNA: TGTGCCAGCAGTATTTATGCTCCCGGGGAGCTGTTTTTT. It translates to CASSIYAPGELFF.

The chain combines TRBV3-1 (or the pseudogene TRBV3-2) with TRBJ1-5; D not certain. The V and J ends lost 3 bases and 5 bases respectively, with 8 bases between them. The CDR3 contains 13 residues. From germline, CDR1 is LGHDT and CDR2 YNNKEL (reference sequence). In DNA, the CDR3 is TGTGCCAGCAGCCAGGGGATTTATCAGCCCCAGCATTTT. Translated: CASSQGIYQPQHF.

The V call is TRBV15, the J call TRBJ1-1; D remains ambiguous. The CDR3 loop spans 14 amino acids. From germline, CDR1 is LNHNV and CDR2 YYDKDF (reference sequence). V lost 5 bases and J 1 base, leaving 11 bases between the germline ends. CDR3 sequence reads: CATSSGERNTEAFF. In nucleotides, the CDR3 is TGTGCCACCAGCTCGGGAGAGAGGAACACTGAAGCTTTCTTT.

The chain links TRBV28 to TRBJ2-5, with D unclear. Germline CDR1 reads MDHEN; CDR2 reads SYDVKM. Trimming took off 5 bases at V and 5 bases at J, with 15 bases between the two ends. CDR3 size: 14 residues. The CDR3 DNA follows: TGTGCCAGCAGTCCTCTAGACATTCGGGAGACCCAGTACTTC. The encoded protein is CASSPLDIRETQYF.

The rearrangement joins TRBV5-1 to TRBJ1-4; D is possibly TRBD1 (6 bases). V was clipped by 6 bases and J by 7 bases, with 16 bases between them. Per germline, CDR1 SGHRS and CDR2 YFSETQ. The CDR3 runs to 14 residues. CDR3 nucleotides: TGCGCCAGCACGTCCGGGACAACAACTGAAAAACTGTTTTTT. It codes for CASTSGTTTEKLFF.

The rearrangement links TRBV7-8 to TRBJ1-5; D gene unclear. CDR3 length: 16 residues. The germline gives CDR1 SGHVS, CDR2 FQNEAQ. Trimming stripped 1 base from V and 7 bases from J, with 17 bases between. In DNA, the CDR3 is TGTGCCAGCAGCTTAGATGAGCGGGGAATTGGGCAGCCCCAGCATTTT. Protein product: CASSLDERGIGQPQHF.

The V gene is TRBV3-1 (or the pseudogene TRBV3-2), the J gene TRBJ1-2; 9 bases are a match to TRBD1. CDR3 length: 15 amino acids. Germline loops: CDR1 LGHDT, CDR2 YNNKEL (reference sequence). Trimming at V came to 2 bases and at J to 2 bases, leaving 3 bases not matched to a gene. The CDR3 sequence: CASSQTGTGNYGYTF. DNA of the CDR3: TGTGCCAGCAGCCAAACCGGGACAGGGAACTATGGCTACACCTTC.

The rearrangement uses TRBV25-1 and TRBJ2-7; 7 positions match TRBD1. The CDR3 is 13 residues long. The germline CDR1 and CDR2 sequences are MGHDK and SYGVNS. Trimming at V came to 5 bases and at J to 5 bases, leaving 6 bases not matched to a gene. The CDR3 loop is CASSSRGGDEQYF. DNA for the CDR3: TGTGCCAGCAGTTCCCGAGGGGGCGACGAGCAGTACTTC.

J is TRBJ2-3 and V is TRBV19, with D tentatively TRBD1 (6 bases). From germline, CDR1 is LNHDA and CDR2 SQIVND (reference sequence). This CDR3 has 15 amino acids. V dropped 5 bases and J dropped 3 bases, with 15 bases sitting between them. The CDR3 protein is CASSWGTGQTDTQYF. The CDR3 DNA reads as TGTGCCAGTAGTTGGGGGACGGGACAAACAGATACGCAGTATTTT.

This clone was counted only a few times. The gene calls are TRBV18 and TRBJ2-1; tentatively, D is TRBD2 (5 bases). The CDR3 has 13 residues. V shed 2 bases and J shed 7 bases, with 9 bases lying between them. Looked up from germline, CDR1 is KGHSH and CDR2 is LQKENI. The CDR3 here is CASSPVRENEQFF. DNA for the CDR3: TGTGCCAGCTCACCAGTAAGGGAGAATGAGCAGTTCTTC.

The chain has TRBV2 and TRBJ1-3, with 11 positions matching TRBD1. There are 17 residues in the CDR3. V was pared by 3 bases and J by 0 bases, with 4 bases of the junction left unmatched. Germline CDR1 is SNHLY and CDR2 is FYNNEI. The CDR3 protein is CASSEGQGEGSGNTIYF. The DNA for the CDR3 is TGTGCCAGCAGTGAGGGACAGGGGGAAGGCTCTGGAAACACCATATATTTT.

J is TRBJ2-4 and V is TRBV11-3; 13 bases align to TRBD2. V lost 5 bases to trimming and J lost 0 bases; unmatched junction nucleotides: 13. Germline V gene lookup returns CDR1 SGHNT and CDR2 YENEEA. This CDR3 spans 20 amino acids. The DNA of the CDR3 is TGTGCCAGCAGCCCGAGGACTAGCGGGAGTTTCCCCTTAGCCAAAAACATTCAGTACTTC. It specifies CASSPRTSGSFPLAKNIQYF.

This clone has a single count. The chain combines TRBV6-5 with TRBJ2-7, with D maybe TRBD2 (6 bases). Trimming pared 0 bases from V and 3 bases from J, leaving 12 bases between. The CDR3 contains 15 residues. Germline V gives CDR1 MNHEY, CDR2 SVGAGI. The CDR3 sequence is CASSYSAGLYYEQYF. CDR3 coding DNA: TGTGCCAGCAGTTACTCTGCGGGACTCTACTACGAGCAGTACTTC.